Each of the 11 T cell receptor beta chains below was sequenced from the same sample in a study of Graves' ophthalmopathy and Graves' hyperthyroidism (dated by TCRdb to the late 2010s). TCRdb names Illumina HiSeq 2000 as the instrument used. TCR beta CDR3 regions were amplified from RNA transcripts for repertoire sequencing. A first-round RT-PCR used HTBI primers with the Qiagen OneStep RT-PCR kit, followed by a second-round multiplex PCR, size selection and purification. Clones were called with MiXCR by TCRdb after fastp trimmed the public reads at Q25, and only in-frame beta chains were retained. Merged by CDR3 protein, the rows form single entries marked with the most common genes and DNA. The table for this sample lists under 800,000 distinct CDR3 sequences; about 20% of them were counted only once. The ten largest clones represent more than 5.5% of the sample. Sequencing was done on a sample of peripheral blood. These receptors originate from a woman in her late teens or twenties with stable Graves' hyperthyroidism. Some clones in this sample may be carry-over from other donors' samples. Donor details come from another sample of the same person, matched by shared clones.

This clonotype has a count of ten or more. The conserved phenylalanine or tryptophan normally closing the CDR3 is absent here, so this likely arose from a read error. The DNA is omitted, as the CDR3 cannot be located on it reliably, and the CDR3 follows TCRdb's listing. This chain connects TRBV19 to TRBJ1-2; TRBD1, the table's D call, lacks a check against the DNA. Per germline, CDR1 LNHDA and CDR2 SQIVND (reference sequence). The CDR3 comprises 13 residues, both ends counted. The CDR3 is CASSMGTGIGLVL.

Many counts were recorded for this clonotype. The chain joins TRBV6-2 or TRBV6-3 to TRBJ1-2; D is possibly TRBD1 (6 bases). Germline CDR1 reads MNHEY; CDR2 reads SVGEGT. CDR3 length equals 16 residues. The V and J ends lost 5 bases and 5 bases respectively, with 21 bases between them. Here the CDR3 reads CASSTRQASVGYGYTF. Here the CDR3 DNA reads TGTGCCAGCAGTACCCGACAGGCCTCGGTAGGGTATGGCTACACCTTC.

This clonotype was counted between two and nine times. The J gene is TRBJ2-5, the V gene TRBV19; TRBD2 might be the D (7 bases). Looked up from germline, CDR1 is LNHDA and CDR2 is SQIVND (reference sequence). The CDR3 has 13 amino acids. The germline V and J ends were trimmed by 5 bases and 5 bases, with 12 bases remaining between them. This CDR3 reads CASSARGAETQYF. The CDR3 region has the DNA TGTGCCAGTAGTGCCCGGGGGGCGGAGACCCAGTACTTC.

The CDR3: CASSQTNTLAKNIQYF. In DNA form, the CDR3 reads TGTGCCAGCAGCCAGACCAACACCTTAGCCAAAAACATTCAGTACTTC. The chain links TRBV4-2 to TRBJ2-4; D gene uncertain. With 3 bases removed from V and 0 bases from J, the gap between germline ends came to 12 bases. CDR1 and CDR2 (germline): LGHNA, YNFKEQ. The CDR3 sequence is 16 residues long.

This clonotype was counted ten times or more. CDR3 sequence: CSAQQSPNSGNTIYF. The CDR3 region has the DNA TGCAGTGCTCAGCAGAGTCCAAACTCAGGAAACACCATATATTTT. The V and J genes are TRBV20-1 and TRBJ1-3; D remains unclear. Germline assignment: CDR1 DFQATT and CDR2 SNEGSKA (reference sequence). This CDR3 has 15 residues. V lost 5 bases and J lost 4, with 18 bases in between.

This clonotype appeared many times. CDR3 sequence reads: CASSLNRVTEAFF. The DNA of the CDR3 is TGTGCCAGCAGCCTGAACAGGGTTACTGAAGCTTTCTTT. The chain uses TRBV27 and TRBJ1-1; a possible D gene is TRBD1 (6 bases). The CDR3 is made up of 13 amino acids. Trimming pared 6 bases from V and 5 bases from J, leaving 13 bases between. In germline, CDR1 is MNHEY, CDR2 SMNVEV (reference sequence).

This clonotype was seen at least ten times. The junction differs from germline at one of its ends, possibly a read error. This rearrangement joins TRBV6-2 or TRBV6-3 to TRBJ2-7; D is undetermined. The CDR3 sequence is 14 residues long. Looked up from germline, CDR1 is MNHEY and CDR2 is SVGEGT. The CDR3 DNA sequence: TGTGCCAGCAGGTACTCGGACGGAGCCTACGAGCAGTACTTC. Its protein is CASRYSDGAYEQYF.

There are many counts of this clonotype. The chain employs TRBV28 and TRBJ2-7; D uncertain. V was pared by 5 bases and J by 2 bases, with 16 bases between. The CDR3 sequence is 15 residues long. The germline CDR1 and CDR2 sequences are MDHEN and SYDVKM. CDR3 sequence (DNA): TGTGCCAGCAGTCTCCGACACCGCTCCACCTACGAGCAGTACTTC. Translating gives CASSLRHRSTYEQYF.

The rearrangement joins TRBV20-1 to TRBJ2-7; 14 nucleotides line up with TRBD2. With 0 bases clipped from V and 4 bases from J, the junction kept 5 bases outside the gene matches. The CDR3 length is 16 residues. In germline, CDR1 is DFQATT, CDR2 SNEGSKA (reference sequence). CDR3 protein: CSARDGGLAGVYEQYF. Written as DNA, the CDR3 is TGCAGTGCTAGAGATGGGGGACTAGCGGGAGTATACGAGCAGTACTTC.

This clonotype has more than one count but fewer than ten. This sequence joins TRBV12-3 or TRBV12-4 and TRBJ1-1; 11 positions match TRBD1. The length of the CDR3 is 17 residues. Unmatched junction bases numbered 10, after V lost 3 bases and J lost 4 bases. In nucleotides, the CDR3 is TGTGCCAGCAGTTTTTTTGGGACAGGGGGTGAGAGCACTGAAGCTTTCTTT. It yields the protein CASSFFGTGGESTEAFF.

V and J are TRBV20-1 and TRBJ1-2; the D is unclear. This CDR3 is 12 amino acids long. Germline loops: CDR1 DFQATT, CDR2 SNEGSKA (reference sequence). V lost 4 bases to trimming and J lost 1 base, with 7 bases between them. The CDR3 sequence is CSATDNNYGYTF. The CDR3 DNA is TGCAGTGCTACCGACAATAACTATGGCTACACCTTC.